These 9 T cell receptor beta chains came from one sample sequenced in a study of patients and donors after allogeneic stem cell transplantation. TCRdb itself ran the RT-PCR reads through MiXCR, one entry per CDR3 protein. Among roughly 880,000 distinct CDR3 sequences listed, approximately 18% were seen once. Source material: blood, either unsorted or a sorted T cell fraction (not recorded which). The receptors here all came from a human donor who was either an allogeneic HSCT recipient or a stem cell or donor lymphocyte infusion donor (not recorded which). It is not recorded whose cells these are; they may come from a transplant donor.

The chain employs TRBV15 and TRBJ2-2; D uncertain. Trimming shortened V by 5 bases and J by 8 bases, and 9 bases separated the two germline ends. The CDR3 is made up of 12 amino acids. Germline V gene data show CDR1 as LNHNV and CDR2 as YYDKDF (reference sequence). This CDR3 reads CATSLSVGELFF. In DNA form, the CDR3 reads TGTGCCACCAGCCTCTCCGTGGGGGAGCTGTTTTTT.

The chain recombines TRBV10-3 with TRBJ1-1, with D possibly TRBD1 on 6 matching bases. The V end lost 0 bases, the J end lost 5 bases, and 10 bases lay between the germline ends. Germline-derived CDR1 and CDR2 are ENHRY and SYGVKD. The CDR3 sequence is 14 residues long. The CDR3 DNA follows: TGTGCCATCAGTGAGTCGGGCAGGGGAACTGAAGCTTTCTTT. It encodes CAISESGRGTEAFF.

The CDR3 sequence: CASSAFQETQYF. CDR3 nucleotide sequence: TGCGCCAGCAGCGCCTTCCAAGAGACCCAGTACTTC. The chain couples TRBV5-1 to TRBJ2-5; D is ambiguous. The CDR3 runs 12 residues. V dropped 4 bases and J dropped 1 base, with 5 bases sitting between them. Germline CDR1 reads SGHRS; CDR2 reads YFSETQ.

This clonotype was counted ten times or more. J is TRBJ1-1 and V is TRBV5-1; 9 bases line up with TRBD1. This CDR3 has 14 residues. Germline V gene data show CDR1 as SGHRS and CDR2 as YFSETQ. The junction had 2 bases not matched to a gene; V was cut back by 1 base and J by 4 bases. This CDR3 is CASSLRQGGTEAFF. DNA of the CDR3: TGCGCCAGCAGCTTGAGACAGGGGGGCACTGAAGCTTTCTTT.

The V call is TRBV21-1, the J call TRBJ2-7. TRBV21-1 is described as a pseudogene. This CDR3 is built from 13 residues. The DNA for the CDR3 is TGTGCCAGCAGGACCGCCGGTTCCTACGAGCAGTACTTC. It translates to CASRTAGSYEQYF.

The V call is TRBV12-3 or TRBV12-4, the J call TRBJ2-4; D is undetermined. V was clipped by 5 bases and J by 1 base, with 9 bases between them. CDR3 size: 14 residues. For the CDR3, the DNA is TGTGCCAGCAGTATACTGGGGGCCAAAAACATTCAGTACTTC. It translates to CASSILGAKNIQYF.

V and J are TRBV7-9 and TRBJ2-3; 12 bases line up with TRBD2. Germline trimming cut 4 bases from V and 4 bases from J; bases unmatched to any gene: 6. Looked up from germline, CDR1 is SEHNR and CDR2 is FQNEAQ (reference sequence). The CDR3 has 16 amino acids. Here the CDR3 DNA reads TGTGCCAGCAGCTCCAGACTAGCGGGAGTTCCAGATACGCAGTATTTT. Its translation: CASSSRLAGVPDTQYF.

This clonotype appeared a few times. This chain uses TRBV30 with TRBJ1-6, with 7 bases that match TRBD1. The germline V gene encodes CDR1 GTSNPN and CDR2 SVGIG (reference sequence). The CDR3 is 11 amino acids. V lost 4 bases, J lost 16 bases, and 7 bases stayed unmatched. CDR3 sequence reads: CAWTRDSQLHF. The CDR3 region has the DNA TGTGCCTGGACGCGGGACAGCCAGCTCCACTTT.

As DNA, the CDR3 is TGTGCCAGCAGTTTAGCGGGAGCAGGGCCAGGAAACACCATATATTTT. Translation: CASSLAGAGPGNTIYF. The gene calls are TRBV12-3 or TRBV12-4 and TRBJ1-3; possibly TRBD1 for D (5 bases). V was clipped by 0 bases and J by 4 bases, with 13 bases between them. This CDR3 spans 16 amino acids.